This TCR beta chain was identified during a study of T cell responses to AZD1222 COVID-19 vaccine. Germline lookup yields CDR1 MNHNY and CDR2 SVGAGI (reference sequence). CDR3 length: 16 amino acids. V trimming: 8 bases; J trimming: 3 bases; junction bases outside the gene matches: 6. Clones were sequenced by immunoSEQ multiplex PCR, and TCRdb holds only the in-frame ones, with some missing. The table records approximately 140,000 clones, roughly 94% of them present only once. This sequence was found in an adult in good health. Material: peripheral blood, obtained on day 0 of AZD1222 vaccination. V gene TRBV6-6 combines with J gene TRBJ2-3; 15 bases match TRBD2. CDR3 in amino acids: CASSNGLAGGTDTQYF. The DNA for the CDR3 is TGTGCCAGCTCAAACGGACTAGCGGGAGGGACAGATACGCAGTATTTT.